This T cell receptor beta chain emerged from a study of T cells in Graves' hyperthyroidism and ophthalmopathy. General observations from the study: Blood samples included most of the expanded thyroid clonotypes exceeding 0.001. Classification by a 13 V-J model distinguished ophthalmopathy from stable hyperthyroidism.

The CDR3 regions of TCR beta were amplified from RNA transcripts. Primed by the HTBI set, a first-round RT-PCR was run on the TCR CDR3. TCRdb re-analysed the multiplex PCR reads in MiXCR, keeping a single row per CDR3 protein. Of under 250,000 distinct CDR3 sequences in the sample, almost 25% are singletons; the top ten hold about 40%. CDR1 is KGHDR, CDR2 SFDVKD, per germline. Trimming shortened V by 0 bases and J by 4 bases, and 5 bases separated the two germline ends. The CDR3 consists of 13 residues. Patients with uncontrolled infections, other autoimmune diseases, pregnancy or lactation were excluded. PBMCs came from around 10 ml fresh peripheral blood. Concerning this clonotype: Its antigen is not known.

This sequence was found in a woman in her thirties or forties with Graves' ophthalmopathy. The sample taken for sequencing was blood. The chain joins TRBV24-1 to TRBJ1-1, with a weak D call TRBD1 (5 bases). Here the CDR3 reads CATSDLRGTEAFF. For the CDR3, the DNA is TGTGCCACCAGTGATTTGAGGGGCACTGAAGCTTTCTTT.